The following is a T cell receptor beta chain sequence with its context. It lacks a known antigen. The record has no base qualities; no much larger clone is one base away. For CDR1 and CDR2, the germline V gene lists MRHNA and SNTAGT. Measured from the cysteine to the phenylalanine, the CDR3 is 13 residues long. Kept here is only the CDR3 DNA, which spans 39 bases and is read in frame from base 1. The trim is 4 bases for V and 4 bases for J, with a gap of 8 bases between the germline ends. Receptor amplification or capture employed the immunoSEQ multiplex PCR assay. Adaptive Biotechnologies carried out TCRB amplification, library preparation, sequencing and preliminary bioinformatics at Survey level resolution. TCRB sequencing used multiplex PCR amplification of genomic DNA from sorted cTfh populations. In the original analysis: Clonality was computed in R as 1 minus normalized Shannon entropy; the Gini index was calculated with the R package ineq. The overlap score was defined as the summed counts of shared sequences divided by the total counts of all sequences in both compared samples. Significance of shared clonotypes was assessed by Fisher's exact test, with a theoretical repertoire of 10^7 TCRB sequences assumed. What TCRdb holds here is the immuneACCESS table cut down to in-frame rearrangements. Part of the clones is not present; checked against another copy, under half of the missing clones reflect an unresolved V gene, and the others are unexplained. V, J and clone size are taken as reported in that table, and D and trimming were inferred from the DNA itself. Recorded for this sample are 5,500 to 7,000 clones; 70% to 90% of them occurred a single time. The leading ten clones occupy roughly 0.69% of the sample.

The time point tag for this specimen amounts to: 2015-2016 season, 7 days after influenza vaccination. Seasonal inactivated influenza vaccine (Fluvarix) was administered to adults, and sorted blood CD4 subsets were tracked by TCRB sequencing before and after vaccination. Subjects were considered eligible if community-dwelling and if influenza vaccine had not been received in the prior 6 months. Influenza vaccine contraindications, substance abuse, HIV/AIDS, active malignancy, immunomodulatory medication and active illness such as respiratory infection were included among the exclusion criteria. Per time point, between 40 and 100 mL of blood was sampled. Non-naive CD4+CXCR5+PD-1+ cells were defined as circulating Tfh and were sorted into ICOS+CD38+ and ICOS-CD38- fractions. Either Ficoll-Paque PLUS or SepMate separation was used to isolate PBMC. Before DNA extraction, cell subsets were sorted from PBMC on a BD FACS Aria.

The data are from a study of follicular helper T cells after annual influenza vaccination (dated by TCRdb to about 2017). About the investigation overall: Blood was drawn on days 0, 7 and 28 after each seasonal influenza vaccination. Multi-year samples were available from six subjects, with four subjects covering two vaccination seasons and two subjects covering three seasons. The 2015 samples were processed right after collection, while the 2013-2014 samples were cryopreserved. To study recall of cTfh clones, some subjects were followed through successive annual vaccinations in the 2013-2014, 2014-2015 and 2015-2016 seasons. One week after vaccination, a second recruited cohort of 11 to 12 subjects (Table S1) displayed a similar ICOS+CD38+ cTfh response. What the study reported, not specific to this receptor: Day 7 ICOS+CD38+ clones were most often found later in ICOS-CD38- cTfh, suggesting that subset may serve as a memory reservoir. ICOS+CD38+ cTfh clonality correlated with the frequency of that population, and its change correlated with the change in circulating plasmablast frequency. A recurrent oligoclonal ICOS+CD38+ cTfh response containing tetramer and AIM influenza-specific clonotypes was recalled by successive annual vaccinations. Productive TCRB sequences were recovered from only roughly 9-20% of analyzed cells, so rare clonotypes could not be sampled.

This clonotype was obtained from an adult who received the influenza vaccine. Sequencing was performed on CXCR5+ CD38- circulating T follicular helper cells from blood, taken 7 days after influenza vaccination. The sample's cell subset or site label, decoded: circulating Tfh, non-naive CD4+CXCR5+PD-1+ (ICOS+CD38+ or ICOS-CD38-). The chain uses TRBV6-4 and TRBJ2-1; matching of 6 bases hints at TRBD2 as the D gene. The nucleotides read TGTGCCAGCAGTGTGGGACTTTACAATGAGCAGTTCTTC. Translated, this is CASSVGLYNEQFF.